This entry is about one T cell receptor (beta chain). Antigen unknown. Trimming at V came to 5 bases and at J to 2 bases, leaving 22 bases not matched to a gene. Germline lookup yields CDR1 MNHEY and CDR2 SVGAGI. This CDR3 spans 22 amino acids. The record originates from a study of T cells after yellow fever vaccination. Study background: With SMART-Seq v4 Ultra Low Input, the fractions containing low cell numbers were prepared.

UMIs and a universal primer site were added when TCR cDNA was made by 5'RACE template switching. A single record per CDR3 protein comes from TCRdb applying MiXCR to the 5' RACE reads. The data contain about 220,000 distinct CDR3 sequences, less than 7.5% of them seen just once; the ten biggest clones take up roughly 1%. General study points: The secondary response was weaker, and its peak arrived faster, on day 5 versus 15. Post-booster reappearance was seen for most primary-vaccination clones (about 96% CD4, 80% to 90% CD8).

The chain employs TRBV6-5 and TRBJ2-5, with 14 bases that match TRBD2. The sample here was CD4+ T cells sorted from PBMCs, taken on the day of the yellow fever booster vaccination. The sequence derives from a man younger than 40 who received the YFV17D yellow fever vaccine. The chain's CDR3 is CASSRATLNPGLAGVGQETQYF. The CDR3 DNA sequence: TGTGCCAGCAGTCGCGCCACCCTCAATCCGGGACTAGCGGGAGTCGGGCAAGAGACCCAGTACTTC.